This paragraph reports one TCR beta chain. These data originate in a study of technical replicates of blood from several donors. Some clones are missing from TCRdb's copy, which holds only in-frame ones; the method was immunoSEQ multiplex PCR. This repertoire shows roughly 68,000 clones, approximately 90% found once; its top ten account for roughly 5%. Source material: PBMCs. The source of this sequence is a human donor in good health. Some clones in this sample may be carry-over from other donors' samples.

CDR3 in amino acids: CASSVTIRTSRGNEQFF. The CDR3 DNA sequence: TGTGCCAGCAGCGTAACCATAAGGACTAGCAGAGGTAATGAGCAGTTCTTC. This chain uses TRBV7-2 with TRBJ2-1, with TRBD2 matching 8 bases. With 5 bases clipped from V and 7 bases from J, the junction kept 16 bases outside the gene matches. CDR1 and CDR2 (germline): SGHTA, FQGNSA. The CDR3 extends over 17 amino acids.